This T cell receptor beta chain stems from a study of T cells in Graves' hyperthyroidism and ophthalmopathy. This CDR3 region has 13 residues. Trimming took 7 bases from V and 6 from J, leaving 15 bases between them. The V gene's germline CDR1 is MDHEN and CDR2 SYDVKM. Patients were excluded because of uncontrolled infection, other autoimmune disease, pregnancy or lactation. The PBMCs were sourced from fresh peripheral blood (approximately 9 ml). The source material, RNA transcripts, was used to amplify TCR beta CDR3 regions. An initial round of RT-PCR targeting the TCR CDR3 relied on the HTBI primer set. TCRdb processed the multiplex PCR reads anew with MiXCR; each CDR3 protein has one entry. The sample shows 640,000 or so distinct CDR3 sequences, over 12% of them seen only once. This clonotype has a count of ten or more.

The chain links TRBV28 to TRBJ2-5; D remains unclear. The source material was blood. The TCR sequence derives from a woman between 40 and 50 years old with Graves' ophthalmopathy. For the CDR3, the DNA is TGTGCCAGCACCTTAGAGTTGTCGCAGACCCAGTACTTC. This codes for CASTLELSQTQYF.